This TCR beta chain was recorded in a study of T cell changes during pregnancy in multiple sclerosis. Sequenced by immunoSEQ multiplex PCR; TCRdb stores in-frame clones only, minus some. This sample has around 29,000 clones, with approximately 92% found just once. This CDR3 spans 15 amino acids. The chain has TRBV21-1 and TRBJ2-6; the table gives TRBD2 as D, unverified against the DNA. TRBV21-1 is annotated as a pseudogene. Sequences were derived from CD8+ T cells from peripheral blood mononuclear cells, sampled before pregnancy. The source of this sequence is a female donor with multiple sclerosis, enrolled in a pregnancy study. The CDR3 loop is CASSNGLSGANVLTF. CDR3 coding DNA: TGTGCCAGCAGCAACGGACTCTCTGGGGCCAACGTCCTGACTTTC.